The next 18 T cell receptor beta chains were all read from a single sample in a study of T cell clusters in autoimmune cytopenias. TRB was amplified by touch-down multiplex PCR, primer pools A and B combined. TCRdb reprocessed the multiplex PCR reads and keeps a single row for each CDR3 protein, giving no DNA. The listing contains under 9,000 distinct CDR3 sequences. Tens of thousands of genome equivalents of blood DNA were amplified for TRB. Material: peripheral blood. These receptor sequences come from a human donor with an autoimmune cytopenia or autoimmune hepatitis (not recorded which).

This chain uses TRBV21-1 with TRBJ2-2. TRBV21-1 is labeled a pseudogene. The CDR3 sequence is 16 residues long. The CDR3 sequence is CASSRFITSVTGELFF.

Judged by frequency, this clonotype is medium-sized (0.01 to 0.1%). The rearrangement joins TRBV18 to TRBJ1-2. CDR1 and CDR2 from the germline V gene are KGHSH and LQKENI. The CDR3 has 12 amino acids. The CDR3 is CASSPPGVGYTF.

Frequency places this clonotype as medium-sized (0.01 to 0.1%). The chain joins TRBV6-2 or TRBV6-3 to TRBJ1-2; TCRdb proposes TRBD1, but this gene call is untestable without DNA. Germline CDR1 is MNHEY and CDR2 is SVGEGT. The CDR3 covers 12 residues. The CDR3 here is CASSYRDSGYTF.

V gene TRBV12-3 or TRBV12-4 combines with J gene TRBJ2-7; TCRdb lists TRBD1, though no DNA is available to test this call. This CDR3 comprises 14 residues. CDR3 in amino acids: CASRRKGQVHEQYF.

In terms of frequency, this clonotype is medium-sized. This rearrangement joins TRBV29-1 to TRBJ2-7. The CDR3 contains 11 residues. From germline, CDR1 is SQVTM and CDR2 ANQGSEA. The CDR3 is CSVDDRFGQYF.

This clonotype is identified as medium-sized from frequency. J is TRBJ1-1 and V is TRBV18; the TCRdb D gene call, TRBD1, has no DNA to confirm it. Germline lookup yields CDR1 KGHSH and CDR2 LQKENI. CDR3 size: 12 residues. The CDR3 loop is CASSPRGSEAFF.

The chain joins TRBV5-5 to TRBJ1-4; TCRdb lists TRBD1, though no DNA is available to test this call. CDR1 and CDR2 (germline): SGHKS, YYEKEE (reference sequence). The CDR3 is 15 amino acids. The CDR3: CASSLLGQHFEKLFF. Looking up the rest from reference TRBV5-5 and TRBJ1-4 gives the full variable domain: DAGVTQSPTHLIKTRGQQVTLRCSPISGHKSVSWYQQVLGQGPQFIFQYYEKEERGRGNFPDRFSARQFPNYSSELNVNALLLGDSALYLCASSLLGQHFEKLFFGSGTQLSVL.

Considering frequency, this clonotype is medium-sized. The chain links TRBV6-2 or TRBV6-3 to TRBJ2-4; TCRdb designates TRBD2, a call that cannot be tested without DNA. Germline CDR1 is MNHEY and CDR2 is SVGEGT. CDR3 length equals 13 residues. CDR3 protein: CASSLGGLSIQYF.

The chain combines TRBV20-1 with TRBJ1-6; the D gene TCRdb calls, TRBD1, cannot be checked with no DNA. Germline V gene sequence: CDR1 DFQATT, CDR2 SNEGSKA (reference sequence). The CDR3 is 13 amino acids. Here the CDR3 reads CSARETGGSPLHF.

V is TRBV28 and J is TRBJ1-2; the TRBD1 assignment by TCRdb is unverifiable without DNA. Germline assignment: CDR1 MDHEN and CDR2 SYDVKM. The CDR3 extends over 12 amino acids. CDR3: CASSLVGGSYTF.

This clonotype is classed as medium-sized by frequency. The V and J genes are TRBV6-5 and TRBJ1-3; TCRdb's D gene call, TRBD1, goes unchecked for lack of DNA. The CDR3 extends over 16 amino acids. Germline V gives CDR1 MNHEY, CDR2 SVGAGI. The CDR3 here is CASSFRQGIGRNTIYF.

This clonotype is deemed medium-sized (0.01 to 0.1%) by its frequency. The J gene is TRBJ2-2, the V gene TRBV6-5. CDR3 size: 16 residues. Germline CDR1 is MNHEY and CDR2 is SVGAGI. The CDR3 protein is CASSAPGGPNTGELFF.

This clonotype is identified as medium-sized (0.01 to 0.1%) from frequency. This CDR3 is CASSPIGAGAYNEQFF. The chain recombines TRBV27 with TRBJ2-1; TCRdb indicates TRBD2, and absent DNA this call remains unverified. CDR1 and CDR2 (germline): MNHEY, SMNVEV (reference sequence). The CDR3 covers 16 residues.

CDR3 sequence: CASSLGSGTPGDTEAFF. The chain employs TRBV7-2 and TRBJ1-1; TCRdb designates TRBD1, a call that cannot be tested without DNA. The CDR3 runs to 17 residues. Per the germline V gene, CDR1 is SGHTA and CDR2 is FQGNSA.

This clonotype is medium-sized by frequency. This rearrangement joins TRBV6-6 to TRBJ1-1. CDR1 MNHNY and CDR2 SVGAGI come from the germline V gene (reference sequence). The CDR3 runs to 15 residues. The CDR3: CASRNGLPENTEAFF.

The rearrangement joins TRBV19 to TRBJ1-1. Germline CDR1 and CDR2: LNHDA and SQIVND (reference sequence). This CDR3 has 13 residues. This CDR3 reads CASSIAMNTEAFF.

V is TRBV20-1 and J is TRBJ1-4; TCRdb selects TRBD1, and the lack of DNA leaves this call unchecked. The CDR3 totals 13 residues. CDR1 and CDR2 (germline): DFQATT, SNEGSKA (reference sequence). CDR3 residues: CSAINRADEKLFF.

Frequency places this clonotype as medium-sized (0.01 to 0.1%). The chain joins TRBV27 to TRBJ2-3; the D gene TCRdb calls, TRBD1, cannot be checked with no DNA. This CDR3 comprises 15 residues. The germline CDR1 and CDR2 sequences are MNHEY and SMNVEV (reference sequence). This CDR3 reads CASSHRTGRTDTQYF.